Here is one T cell receptor (beta chain) with its context. The antigen is not known. CDR1 SGHDN and CDR2 FVKESK come from the germline V gene. The CDR3 covers 16 residues. J was trimmed by 4 bases and V by 5 bases; bases with no gene match: 10. Data came from immunoSEQ multiplex PCR; TCRdb stores just in-frame clones and leaves some out. In the table there are some 86,000 clones, about 94% of which are singletons. The source of the sample is a study of OX40 agonist ivuxolimab in advanced cancers. Study-wide context: Prior therapy, whether anti-PD-1, anti-PD-L1 or anti-CTLA-4, was allowed, and about 40% had some.

Whole-study results and caveats: CD4+ and CD8+ T cells in blood underwent clonal expansion by week 6 at 0.1 to 3.0 mg/kg. Expanded peripheral T cells had an undetermined antigen specificity.

The sample was CD4+ or CD8+ T cells sorted from blood, taken in a trial of the OX40 agonist ivuxolimab. This TCR was recovered from an adult with an advanced solid tumor such as melanoma, head and neck, liver or kidney cancer. The chain carries TRBV14 and TRBJ2-3, with 9 bases lining up with TRBD2. CDR3 protein: CASSVPGLAFSDTQYF. CDR3 in DNA: TGTGCCAGCAGCGTACCGGGACTAGCTTTTTCAGATACGCAGTATTTT.